This TCR beta chain was sequenced during a study of T cells in Graves' hyperthyroidism and ophthalmopathy. Study findings and constraints: Stable hyperthyroidism and ophthalmopathy were separated using 13 V-J signatures. Clonotypes that were expanded in thyroid above 0.001 mostly appeared in blood too.

The table lists this clonotype with many counts. Its antigen remains unidentified. CDR3 size: 15 residues. Trimming left V 0 bases short and J 0 bases short, with 8 bases between. CDR1 is MNHNY, CDR2 SVGAGI, per germline (reference sequence). Subjects aged 18 to 65 presented with newly diagnosed hyperthyroidism of less than 2 months' duration. RNA transcripts served as the template for amplifying TCR beta CDR3 regions. HTBI primers were used for first-round RT-PCR of the TCR CDR3. TCRdb re-analysed the multiplex PCR reads in MiXCR, keeping a single row per CDR3 protein. The repertoire has about 400,000 distinct CDR3 sequences, approximately 14% of them found once; the top ten carry roughly 7.7%.

This TCR derives from a woman under 30 with Graves' hyperthyroidism. The chain couples TRBV6-6 to TRBJ1-1; tentatively, D is TRBD1 (6 bases). Sequencing used blood. CDR3 in amino acids: CASSYSGGMNTEAFF. As DNA, the CDR3 is TGTGCCAGCAGTTACTCTGGGGGCATGAACACTGAAGCTTTCTTT.